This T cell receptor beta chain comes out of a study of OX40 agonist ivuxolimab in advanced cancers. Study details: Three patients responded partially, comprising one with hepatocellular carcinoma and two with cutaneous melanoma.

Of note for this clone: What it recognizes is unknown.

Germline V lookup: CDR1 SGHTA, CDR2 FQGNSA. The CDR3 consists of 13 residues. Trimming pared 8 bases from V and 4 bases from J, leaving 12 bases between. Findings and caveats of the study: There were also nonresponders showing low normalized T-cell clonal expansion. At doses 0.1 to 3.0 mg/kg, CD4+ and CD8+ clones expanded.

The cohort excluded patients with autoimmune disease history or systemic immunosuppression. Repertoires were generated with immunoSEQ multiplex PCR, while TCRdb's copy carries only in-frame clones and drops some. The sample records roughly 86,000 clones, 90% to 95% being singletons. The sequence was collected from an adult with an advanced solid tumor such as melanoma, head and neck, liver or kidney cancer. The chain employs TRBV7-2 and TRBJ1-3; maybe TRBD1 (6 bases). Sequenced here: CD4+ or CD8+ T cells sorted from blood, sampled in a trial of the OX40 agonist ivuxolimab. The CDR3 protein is CASELGGGNTIYF. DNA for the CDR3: TGTGCCAGCGAGTTAGGGGGAGGAAACACCATATATTTT.